The 4 T cell receptor beta chains presented below share a single source sample, sequenced in a study of a mutant IDH1 vaccine in newly diagnosed glioma. The time point was: baseline, week 1 (first vaccination visit). The treatment: pre-vaccination baseline after standard-of-care therapy. Some clones are missing from TCRdb's copy, which holds only in-frame ones; the method was immunoSEQ multiplex PCR. This sample carries about 35,000 clones, 70% to 90% of them seen once, and the ten largest clones take about 4.9%. Sequencing used PBMCs, obtained from a glioma patient treated with radiotherapy, temozolomide or both. The receptors originated from a woman in her forties with glioma.

The chain couples TRBV4-1 to TRBJ1-4; D uncertain. V was pared by 5 bases and J by 2 bases, with 12 bases between. Germline values: CDR1 MGHRA, CDR2 YSYEKL. This CDR3 comprises 15 residues. The CDR3 region is CASSDLTVTNEKLFF. The CDR3 DNA reads as TGCGCCAGCAGCGACTTAACAGTGACTAATGAAAAACTGTTTTTT.

The chain joins TRBV6-5 to TRBJ2-6; D is ambiguous. The CDR3 has 16 amino acids. Germline V lookup: CDR1 MNHEY, CDR2 SVGAGI. The V and J ends lost 2 bases and 0 bases respectively, with 8 bases between them. CDR3 region: CASSYMVNSGANVLTF. In DNA form, the CDR3 reads TGTGCCAGCAGTTACATGGTTAACTCTGGGGCCAACGTCCTGACTTTC.

This clone was seen a single time. The chain links TRBV4-1 to TRBJ1-1, with 8 bases identical to TRBD1. The CDR3 consists of 19 residues. J was trimmed by 4 bases and V by 2 bases; bases with no gene match: 18. The V gene's germline CDR1 is MGHRA and CDR2 YSYEKL. Here the CDR3 reads CASSQIPSGQAGSGTEAFF. In DNA form, the CDR3 reads TGCGCCAGCAGCCAAATCCCCTCGGGACAGGCGGGGAGTGGCACTGAAGCTTTCTTT.

The gene calls are TRBV19 and TRBJ1-4, with D possibly matching TRBD1 (5 bases). CDR3 size: 13 residues. Trimming cost V 11 bases and J 3 bases, with 13 bases left between them. Germline values: CDR1 LNHDA, CDR2 SQIVND (reference sequence). CDR3 nucleotide sequence: TGTGCCTCTTCGGACATGTCTAATGAAAAACTGTTTTTT. Translating it yields CASSDMSNEKLFF.